Listed below are T cell receptor beta chains from one sample, sequenced in a study of blood T cell repertoires in COVID-19. Some clones are missing from TCRdb's copy, which holds only in-frame ones; the method was immunoSEQ multiplex PCR. The profile covers roughly 380,000 clones, with about 88% appearing a single time and less than 2% taken by the ten largest. Source material: peripheral blood. These receptors were obtained from a woman between 40 and 50 years old with COVID-19, enrolled during active disease. CDR3s include the opening cysteine and the closing phenylalanine or tryptophan. Size tells how often a clone was seen (once, few, many) or the class of an expanded clone, and some rows leave it out.

>13|TRBJ1-2|TRBV19|.
CASSYSIQSGYTF
>13|TRBJ1-6|TRBV5-1|.
CASSADSNSPLHF
>12|TRBJ1-1|TRBV6-5|.
CASSQGQGSAFF
>16|TRBJ2-5|TRBV5-5|.
CASSLALAGVRETQYF
>17|TRBJ2-7|TRBV14|.
CASSRDSFWGGSYEQYF
>16|TRBJ1-1|TRBV19|.
CASSGHLRPGDTEAFF
>13|TRBJ1-2|TRBV30|.
CAWSSRGYYGYTF
>19|TRBJ2-1|TRBV7-2|.
CASSPVIPLASGRDNEQFF
>16|TRBJ2-2|TRBV5-4|.
CASSLGPGQGPGELFF
>13|TRBJ2-3|TRBV18|.
CASSRDSTDTQYF
>15|TRBJ2-2|TRBV19|.
CASSIVQGGTGELFF
>14|TRBJ1-5|TRBV10-1|.
CASKVTGVCQPQHF
>16|TRBJ2-5|TRBV5-5|.
CASSLGAGGGTETQYF
>15|TRBJ1-1|TRBV18|.
CASSPRTGVDTEAFF
>14|TRBJ1-5|TRBV24-1|many
CATSDPGQNQPQHF
>12|TRBJ2-1|TRBV3-1/TRBV3-2|.
CASRAEGGEQFF
>13|TRBJ1-5|TRBV6-5|.
CASSQASVGPQHF
>12|TRBJ1-2|TRBV28|.
CATQGSNYGYTF